The subject of this entry is one T cell receptor beta chain. This specimen belongs to a study of blood T cell repertoires in COVID-19. Study-wide background: COVID-19 samples, acute and convalescent, were from the United States, Italy and Spain. In each case, the material was cDNA or gDNA derived from T cells, B-cell-depleted T cells, or PBMCs.

The CDR3 covers 13 residues. Trimming removed 4 bases at V and 8 bases at J, with 13 bases between. CDR1 is KGHDR and CDR2 is SFDVKD in the germline V gene. This table comes from immunoSEQ multiplex PCR, and its TCRdb copy is limited to in-frame clones, with some not included. The table shows 75,000 to 100,000 clones, with about 90% occurring only once. Source material: peripheral blood. The receptor was derived from a human donor with acute or convalescent COVID-19. The donor label of this sample is uncertain. The rearrangement uses TRBV24-1 and TRBJ1-2, with D tentatively TRBD1 (5 bases). Here the CDR3 DNA reads TGTGCCACCAGTGAGCAGGGTTCAGGCGGCTACACCTTC. Amino acids: CATSEQGSGGYTF.